What follows is one T cell receptor beta chain and its context. These data originate in a study of multiple sclerosis patients with progressive multifocal leukoencephalopathy. Using immunoSEQ multiplex PCR, the repertoire was profiled, and TCRdb retains in-frame clones only, with some absent. The data show tens of thousands of clones, with about 85% seen just once and 9.5% to 15% held by the top ten. Time point defined: time of PML onset. This CDR3 has 15 residues. The germline V gene has CDR1 SGHTA and CDR2 FQGNSA. Sequenced material: PBMCs, taken from a patient treated with natalizumab. The V and J genes are TRBV7-2 and TRBJ2-5; the match to TRBD2 covers 13 bases. The end of the DNA is better explained by TRBJ2-7, so the J call may be wrong. The TCR comes from a woman aged 25 to 39 with progressive multifocal leukoencephalopathy. The CDR3 loop is CASRQGTSGAYEQYF. CDR3 nucleotides: TGTGCCAGCAGGCAAGGGACTAGCGGGGCCTACGAGCAGTACTTC.